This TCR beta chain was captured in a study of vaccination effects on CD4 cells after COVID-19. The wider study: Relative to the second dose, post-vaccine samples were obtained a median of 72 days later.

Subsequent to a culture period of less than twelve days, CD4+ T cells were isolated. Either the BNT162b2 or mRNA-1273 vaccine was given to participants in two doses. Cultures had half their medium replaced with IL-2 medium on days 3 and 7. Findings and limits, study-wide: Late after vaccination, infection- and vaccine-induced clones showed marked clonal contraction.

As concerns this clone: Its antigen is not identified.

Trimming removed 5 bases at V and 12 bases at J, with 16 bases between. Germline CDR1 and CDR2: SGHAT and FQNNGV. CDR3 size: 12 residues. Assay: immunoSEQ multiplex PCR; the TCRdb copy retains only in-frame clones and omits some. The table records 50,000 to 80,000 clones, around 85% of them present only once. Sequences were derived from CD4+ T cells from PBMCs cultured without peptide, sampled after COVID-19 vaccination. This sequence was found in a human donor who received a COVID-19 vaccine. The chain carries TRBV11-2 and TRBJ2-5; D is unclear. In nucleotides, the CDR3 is TGTGCCAGCAGCCACAGTAGTGGGGATGAGTACTTC. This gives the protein CASSHSSGDEYF.